Below, 20 T cell receptor beta chains from the same sample are listed, as sequenced in a study of T cell responses to AZD1222 COVID-19 vaccine. The method was immunoSEQ multiplex PCR; TCRdb's version includes in-frame clones alone and lacks a portion of them. The table includes approximately 150,000 clones, around 90% detected once. The sample consisted of peripheral blood, taken 28 days after the second dose of the MenACWY control vaccine. Receptors were obtained from an adult who received the MenACWY meningococcal vaccine as a control.

A single count supports this clone. V usage is TRBV20-1 and J usage is TRBJ2-2, with D possibly called TRBD1 or TRBD2 (5 bases each). The CDR3 sequence is 15 residues long. The germline V gene encodes CDR1 DFQATT and CDR2 SNEGSKA (reference sequence). V lost 3 bases and J lost 7, with 18 bases in between. This chain's CDR3 is CSASIGALQDGELFF. CDR3 sequence (DNA): TGCAGTGCTAGTATCGGGGCCCTTCAGGACGGGGAGCTGTTTTTT.

The rearrangement uses TRBV6-6 and TRBJ1-5, with D unresolved. The CDR3 extends over 15 amino acids. From germline, CDR1 is MNHNY and CDR2 SVGAGI (reference sequence). Trimming removed 6 bases from V and 0 bases from J, with 12 bases in between. In DNA form, the CDR3 reads TGTGCCAGCAGCCTGGCCGACGGTAGCAATCAGCCCCAGCATTTT. Amino acid sequence: CASSLADGSNQPQHF.

The rearrangement joins TRBV6-5 to TRBJ1-1; 7 bases are a match to TRBD1. The CDR3 is made up of 15 amino acids. CDR1 and CDR2 (germline): MNHEY, SVGAGI. With 6 bases clipped from V and 1 base from J, the junction kept 8 bases outside the gene matches. The CDR3 loop is CASRTYGTENTEAFF. The CDR3 DNA is TGTGCCAGCAGGACCTACGGGACAGAGAACACTGAAGCTTTCTTT.

The V and J genes are TRBV5-1 and TRBJ1-6; 9 bases are a match to TRBD1. The CDR3 loop spans 15 amino acids. The V and J ends lost 2 bases and 8 bases, in that order; junction bases with no gene match: 5. Looked up from germline, CDR1 is SGHRS and CDR2 is YFSETQ. The CDR3 region is CASSFNRGLDSPLHF. CDR3 DNA: TGCGCCAGCAGCTTCAACAGGGGGCTGGATTCACCCCTCCACTTT.

The sample holds one count of this clone. The rearrangement joins TRBV25-1 to TRBJ2-3; D gene unclear. Looked up from germline, CDR1 is MGHDK and CDR2 is SYGVNS. The ends were cut back, 4 bases at V and 0 bases at J, with 8 bases in the middle. This CDR3 contains 14 residues. This CDR3 reads CASSATKSTDTQYF. CDR3 DNA sequence: TGTGCCAGCAGTGCAACAAAGAGCACAGATACGCAGTATTTT.

The V and J genes are TRBV10-3 and TRBJ1-2, with D tentatively TRBD1 (5 bases). This CDR3 comprises 14 residues. Germline V CDR1 and CDR2: ENHRY, SYGVKD. The V gene lost 10 bases and the J gene lost 2 bases, with 17 bases spanning the gap. The CDR3 is CATGQGSYNYGYTF. For the CDR3, the DNA is TGTGCCACGGGGCAGGGAAGCTACAACTATGGCTACACCTTC.

J is TRBJ1-5 and V is TRBV2; no clear D gene. The CDR3 totals 16 residues. CDR1 is SNHLY, CDR2 FYNNEI, per germline. Trimming stripped 6 bases from V and 3 bases from J, with 18 bases between. The CDR3 sequence is CASSPDRHGDNQPQHF. Written as DNA, the CDR3 is TGTGCCAGCAGCCCCGACCGGCACGGGGACAATCAGCCCCAGCATTTT.

V is TRBV3-1 (or the pseudogene TRBV3-2) and J is TRBJ2-7, with 10 bases identical to TRBD2. The junction had 5 bases not matched to a gene; V was cut back by 0 bases and J by 6 bases. The germline CDR1 and CDR2 sequences are LGHDT and YNNKEL (reference sequence). The length of the CDR3 is 15 residues. The CDR3 DNA is TGTGCCAGCAGCCAAGATCTAGCGGGAGTGCTCGAGCAGTACTTC. Encoded protein: CASSQDLAGVLEQYF.

The CDR3 nucleotides read TGTGCCAGCGAGTCAAATTCACCCCTCCACTTT. It translates to CASESNSPLHF. This chain connects TRBV2 to TRBJ1-6; the D is unclear. The CDR3 has 11 amino acids. Germline CDR1 reads SNHLY; CDR2 reads FYNNEI. Trimming removed 8 bases from V and 7 bases from J, with 6 bases in between.

The CDR3 here is CASSSQGIEAFF. The CDR3 DNA is TGTGCCAGCAGTTCCCAGGGAATTGAAGCTTTCTTT. The chain is built from TRBV6-5 and TRBJ1-1; TRBD1 might be the D (5 bases). This CDR3 contains 12 residues. Germline assignment: CDR1 MNHEY and CDR2 SVGAGI. V gave up 4 bases and J gave up 7 bases, with 10 bases separating them.

This chain connects TRBV18 to TRBJ1-5; D is undetermined. Germline loops: CDR1 KGHSH, CDR2 LQKENI. Deletions cut 2 bases from V and 2 bases from J, with 10 bases between. The CDR3 covers 15 residues. The CDR3 DNA sequence: TGTGCCAGCTCACCAGGAGGGCTGGGCAATCAGCCCCAGCATTTT. This codes for CASSPGGLGNQPQHF.

This clone was picked up one time. J is TRBJ2-7 and V is TRBV18; TRBD2 matches 7 bases. After removal of 3 bases from V and 5 bases from J, the junction contained 13 bases not matched to a gene. Germline CDR1 is KGHSH and CDR2 is LQKENI. CDR3 length: 16 amino acids. As DNA, the CDR3 is TGTGCCAGCTCACCTTCCCAACTGGGGCTAGCGGACGAGCAGTACTTC. It is translated as CASSPSQLGLADEQYF.

The chain carries TRBV30 and TRBJ1-1; a possible D gene is TRBD1 (5 bases). CDR1 is GTSNPN and CDR2 is SVGIG in the germline V gene (reference sequence). This CDR3 has 14 residues. V was cut by 0 bases and J by 4 bases, with 12 bases left in between. The DNA of the CDR3 is TGTGCCTGGAGTGTCAGGGTTTTAGGCACTGAAGCTTTCTTT. This gives the protein CAWSVRVLGTEAFF.

The chain links TRBV30 to TRBJ1-1, with D tentatively TRBD1 (6 bases). There are 12 residues in the CDR3. Trimming left V 1 base short and J 5 bases short, with 8 bases between. Per germline, CDR1 GTSNPN and CDR2 SVGIG (reference sequence). In DNA, the CDR3 is TGTGCCTGGAGTGACAGGGTTACTGAAGCTTTCTTT. Its translation: CAWSDRVTEAFF.

This chain connects TRBV5-1 to TRBJ1-2, with 8 positions matching TRBD1. In germline, CDR1 is SGHRS, CDR2 YFSETQ. The CDR3 totals 14 residues. J was trimmed by 7 bases and V by 4 bases; bases with no gene match: 9. The CDR3 DNA follows: TGCGCCAGCAGCCAAAGAGAAACAGGGGGTGGCTACACCTTC. It codes for CASSQRETGGGYTF.

This clone was recorded once. The chain employs TRBV7-3 and TRBJ1-1, with unresolved D. Trimming took off 1 base at V and 11 bases at J, with 14 bases between the two ends. The CDR3 length is 13 residues. Germline V gene lookup returns CDR1 SGHTA and CDR2 FQGTGA. CDR3 bases: TGTGCCAGCAGCTTAAATCCCCAAAGCGCTGCTTTCTTT. It translates to CASSLNPQSAAFF.

The gene calls are TRBV11-3 and TRBJ1-6; 10 bases align to TRBD1. The CDR3 spans 15 residues. Losses at the gene ends were 5 bases for V and 9 bases for J; bases not matched to a gene: 7. Per the germline V gene, CDR1 is SGHNT and CDR2 is YENEEA. The CDR3 DNA reads as TGTGCCAGCAGCGACGGACAGGGGGAGGGTTCACCCCTCCACTTT. Its protein product is CASSDGQGEGSPLHF.

The chain carries TRBV5-1 and TRBJ1-1, with D possibly matching TRBD1 (5 bases). Germline assignment: CDR1 SGHRS and CDR2 YFSETQ. The V end lost 2 bases, the J end lost 1 base, and 9 bases lay between the germline ends. CDR3 length: 14 residues. The DNA for the CDR3 is TGCGCCAGCAGCTTTGGGACGGAGAACACTGAAGCTTTCTTT. Translated: CASSFGTENTEAFF.

The V and J genes are TRBV28 and TRBJ1-4; 9 nucleotides agree with TRBD1. CDR3 size: 15 residues. V gave up 3 bases and J gave up 4 bases; unmatched junction bases: 3. Per the germline V gene, CDR1 is MDHEN and CDR2 is SYDVKM. This CDR3 reads CASSLSGQGNEKLFF. In DNA form, the CDR3 reads TGTGCCAGCAGTTTGTCGGGACAGGGTAATGAAAAACTGTTTTTT. The full variable domain, completed using reference TRBV28 and TRBJ1-4, is DVKVTQSSRYLVKRTGEKVFLECVQDMDHENMFWYRQDPGLGLRLIYFSYDVKMKEKGDIPEGYSVSREKKERFSLILESASTNQTSMYLCASSLSGQGNEKLFFGSGTQLSVL.

The chain couples TRBV10-3 to TRBJ1-1; a possible D gene is TRBD1 (5 bases). The CDR3 covers 12 residues. The germline CDR1 and CDR2 sequences are ENHRY and SYGVKD. Trimming cost V 8 bases and J 3 bases, with 10 bases left between them. The CDR3 nucleotides are TGTGCCATCGGGCAGGGAGACACTGAAGCTTTCTTT. As protein: CAIGQGDTEAFF.